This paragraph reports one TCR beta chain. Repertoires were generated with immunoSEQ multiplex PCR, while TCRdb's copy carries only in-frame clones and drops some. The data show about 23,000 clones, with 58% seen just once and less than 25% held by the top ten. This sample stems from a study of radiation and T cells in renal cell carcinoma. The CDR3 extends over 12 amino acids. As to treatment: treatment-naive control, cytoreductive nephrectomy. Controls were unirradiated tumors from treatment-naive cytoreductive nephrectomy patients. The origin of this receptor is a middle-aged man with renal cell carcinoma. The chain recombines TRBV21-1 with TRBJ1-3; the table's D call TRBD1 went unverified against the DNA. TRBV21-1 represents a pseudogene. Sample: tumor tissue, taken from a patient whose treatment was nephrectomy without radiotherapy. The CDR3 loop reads CASSPRQDTIYF. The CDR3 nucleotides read TGTGCCAGCAGCCCCCGGCAGGACACCATATATTTT.